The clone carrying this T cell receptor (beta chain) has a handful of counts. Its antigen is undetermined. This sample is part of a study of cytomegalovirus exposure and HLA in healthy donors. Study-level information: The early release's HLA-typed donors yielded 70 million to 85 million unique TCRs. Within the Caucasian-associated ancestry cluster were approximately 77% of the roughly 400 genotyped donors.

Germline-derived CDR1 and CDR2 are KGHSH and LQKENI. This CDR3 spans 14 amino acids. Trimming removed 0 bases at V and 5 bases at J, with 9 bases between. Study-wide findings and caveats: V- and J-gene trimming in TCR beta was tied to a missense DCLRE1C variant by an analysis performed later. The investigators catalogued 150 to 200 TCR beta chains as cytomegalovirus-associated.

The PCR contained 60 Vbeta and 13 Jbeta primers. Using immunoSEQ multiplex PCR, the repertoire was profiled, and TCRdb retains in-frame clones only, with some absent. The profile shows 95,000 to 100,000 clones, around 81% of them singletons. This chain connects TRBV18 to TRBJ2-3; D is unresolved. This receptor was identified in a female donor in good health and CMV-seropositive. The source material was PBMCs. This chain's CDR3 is CASSPPKAEDTQYF. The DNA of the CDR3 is TGTGCCAGCTCACCACCGAAGGCGGAAGATACGCAGTATTTT.